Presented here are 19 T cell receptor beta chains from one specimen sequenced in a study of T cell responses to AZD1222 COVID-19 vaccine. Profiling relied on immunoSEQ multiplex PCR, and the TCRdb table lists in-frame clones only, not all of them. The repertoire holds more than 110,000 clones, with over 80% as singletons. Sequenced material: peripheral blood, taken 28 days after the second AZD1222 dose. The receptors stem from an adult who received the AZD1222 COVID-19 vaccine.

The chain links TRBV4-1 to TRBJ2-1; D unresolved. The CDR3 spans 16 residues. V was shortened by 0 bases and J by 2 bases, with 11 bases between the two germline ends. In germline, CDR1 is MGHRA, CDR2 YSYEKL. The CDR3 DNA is TGCGCCAGCAGCCAAGAGGTACGAGCTCCCTACAATGAGCAGTTCTTC. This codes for CASSQEVRAPYNEQFF.

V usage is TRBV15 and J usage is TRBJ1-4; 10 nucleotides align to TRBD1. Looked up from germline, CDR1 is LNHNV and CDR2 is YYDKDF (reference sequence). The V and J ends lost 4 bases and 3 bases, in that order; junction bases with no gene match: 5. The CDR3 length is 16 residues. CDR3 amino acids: CATSTRTGGANEKLFF. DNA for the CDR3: TGTGCCACCAGCACACGGACAGGGGGGGCTAATGAAAAACTGTTTTTT.

The CDR3: CASSGDSEAFF. The CDR3 DNA follows: TGTGCCAGCAGTGGAGACTCTGAAGCTTTCTTT. The chain recombines TRBV2 with TRBJ1-1, with D unresolved. The CDR3 sequence is 11 residues long. Germline CDR1 SNHLY, CDR2 FYNNEI. V was trimmed by 4 bases and J by 6 bases, leaving 6 bases between them.

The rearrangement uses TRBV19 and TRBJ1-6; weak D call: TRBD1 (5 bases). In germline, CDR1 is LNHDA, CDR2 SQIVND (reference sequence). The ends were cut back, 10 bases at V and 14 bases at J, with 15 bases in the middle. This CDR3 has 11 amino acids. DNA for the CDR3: TGTGCCACTGGGACGGTTCATTCCCTCCACTTT. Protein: CATGTVHSLHF.

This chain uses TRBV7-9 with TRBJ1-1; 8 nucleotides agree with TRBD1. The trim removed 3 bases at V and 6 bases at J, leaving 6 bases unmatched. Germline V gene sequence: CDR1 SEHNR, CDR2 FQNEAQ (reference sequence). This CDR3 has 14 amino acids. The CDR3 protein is CASSFTGGYAEAFF. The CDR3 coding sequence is TGTGCCAGCAGCTTTACAGGGGGGTATGCTGAAGCTTTCTTT.

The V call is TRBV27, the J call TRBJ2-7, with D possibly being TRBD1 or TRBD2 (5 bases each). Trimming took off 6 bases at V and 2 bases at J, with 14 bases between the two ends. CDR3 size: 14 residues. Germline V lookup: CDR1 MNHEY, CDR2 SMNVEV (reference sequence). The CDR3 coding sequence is TGTGCCAGCAGCCTACGAGGGGCCCCCTACGAGCAGTACTTC. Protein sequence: CASSLRGAPYEQYF.

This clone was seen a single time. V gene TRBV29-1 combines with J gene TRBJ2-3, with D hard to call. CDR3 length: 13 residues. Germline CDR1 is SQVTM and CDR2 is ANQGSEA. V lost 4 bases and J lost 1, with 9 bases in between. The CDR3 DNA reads TGCAGCGTTGTCCGAGCTGGCACAGATACGCAGTATTTT. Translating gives CSVVRAGTDTQYF.

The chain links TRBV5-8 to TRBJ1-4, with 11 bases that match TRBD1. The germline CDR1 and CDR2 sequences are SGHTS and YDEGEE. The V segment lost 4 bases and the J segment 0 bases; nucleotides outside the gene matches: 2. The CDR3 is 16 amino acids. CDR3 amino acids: CASSPGQGATNEKLFF. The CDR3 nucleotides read TGTGCCAGCAGCCCGGGACAGGGGGCAACTAATGAAAAACTGTTTTTT.

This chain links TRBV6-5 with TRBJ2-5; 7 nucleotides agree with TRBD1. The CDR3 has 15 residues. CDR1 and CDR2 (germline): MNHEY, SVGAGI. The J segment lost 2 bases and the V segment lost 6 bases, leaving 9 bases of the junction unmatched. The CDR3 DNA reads TGTGCCAGCAGCTCGGGACAGAGCAAACAAGAGACCCAGTACTTC. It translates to CASSSGQSKQETQYF.

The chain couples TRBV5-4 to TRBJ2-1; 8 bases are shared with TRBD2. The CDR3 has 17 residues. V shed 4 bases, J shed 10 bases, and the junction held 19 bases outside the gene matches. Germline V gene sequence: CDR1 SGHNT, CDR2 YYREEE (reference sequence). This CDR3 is CASSTPQGSGKPTEQFF. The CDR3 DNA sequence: TGTGCCAGCAGCACCCCCCAGGGTAGCGGGAAACCAACGGAGCAGTTCTTC.

CDR3 sequence (DNA): TGTGCCAGCAGTCGGGAACCAACCTACGAGCAGTACTTC. Translated, it gives CASSREPTYEQYF. The V call is TRBV9, the J call TRBJ2-7; possible D gene TRBD2, 5 bases. This CDR3 spans 13 amino acids. With 5 bases removed from V and 2 bases from J, the gap between germline ends came to 11 bases. Germline CDR1 SGDLS, CDR2 YYNGEE.

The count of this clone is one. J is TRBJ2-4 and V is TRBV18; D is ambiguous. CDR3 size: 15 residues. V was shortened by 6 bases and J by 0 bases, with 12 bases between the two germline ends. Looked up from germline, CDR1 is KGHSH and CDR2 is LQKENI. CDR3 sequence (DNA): TGTGCCAGCTCTCGAGACCCCTTAGCCAAAAACATTCAGTACTTC. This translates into CASSRDPLAKNIQYF.

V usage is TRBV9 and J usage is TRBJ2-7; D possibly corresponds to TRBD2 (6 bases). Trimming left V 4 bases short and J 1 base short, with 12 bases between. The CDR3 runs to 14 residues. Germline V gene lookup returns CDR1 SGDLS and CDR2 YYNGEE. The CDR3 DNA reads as TGTGCCAGCAGCCCGGGACTGACTTCCTACGAGCAGTACTTC. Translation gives CASSPGLTSYEQYF.

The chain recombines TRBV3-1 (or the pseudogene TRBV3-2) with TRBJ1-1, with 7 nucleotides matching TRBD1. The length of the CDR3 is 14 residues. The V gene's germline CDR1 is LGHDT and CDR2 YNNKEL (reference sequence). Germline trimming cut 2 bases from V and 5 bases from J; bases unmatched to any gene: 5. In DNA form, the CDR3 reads TGTGCCAGCAGCCAATATACAGGGGTGACTGAAGCTTTCTTT. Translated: CASSQYTGVTEAFF.

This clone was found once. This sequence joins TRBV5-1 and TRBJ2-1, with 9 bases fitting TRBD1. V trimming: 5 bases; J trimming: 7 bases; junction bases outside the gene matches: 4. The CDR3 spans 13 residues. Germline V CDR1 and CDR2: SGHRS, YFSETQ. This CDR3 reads CASRVGQGNEQFF. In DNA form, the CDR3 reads TGCGCCAGCAGAGTAGGACAGGGGAATGAGCAGTTCTTC.

As DNA, the CDR3 is TGTGCCAGCAGCTTAGCGGGACAGGGTGGTAGCGGGGAGCTGTTTTTT. Residues: CASSLAGQGGSGELFF. J is TRBJ2-2 and V is TRBV7-2, with TRBD1 matching over 9 bases. The germline CDR1 and CDR2 sequences are SGHTA and FQGNSA. V trimming: 0 bases; J trimming: 7 bases; junction bases outside the gene matches: 6. The CDR3 has 16 amino acids.

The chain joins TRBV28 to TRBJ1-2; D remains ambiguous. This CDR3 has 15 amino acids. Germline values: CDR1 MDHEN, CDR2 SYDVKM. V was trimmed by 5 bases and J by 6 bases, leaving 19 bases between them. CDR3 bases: TGTGCCAGCAGTCTACGCGTACAGACCTCGAATGGCTACACCTTC. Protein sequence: CASSLRVQTSNGYTF.

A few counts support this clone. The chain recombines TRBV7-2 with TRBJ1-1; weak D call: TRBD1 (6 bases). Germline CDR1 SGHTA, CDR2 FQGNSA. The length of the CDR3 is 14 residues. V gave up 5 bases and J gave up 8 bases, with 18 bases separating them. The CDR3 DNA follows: TGTGCCAGCAGCCGGACCCCGGGGGCCTTCGAAGCTTTCTTT. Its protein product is CASSRTPGAFEAFF.

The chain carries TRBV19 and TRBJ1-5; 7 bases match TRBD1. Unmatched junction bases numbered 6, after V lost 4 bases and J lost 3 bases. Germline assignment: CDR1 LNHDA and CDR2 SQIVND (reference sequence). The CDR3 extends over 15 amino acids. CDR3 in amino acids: CASSRRTGNNQPQHF. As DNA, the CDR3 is TGTGCCAGTAGTAGGAGGACAGGTAACAATCAGCCCCAGCATTTT.